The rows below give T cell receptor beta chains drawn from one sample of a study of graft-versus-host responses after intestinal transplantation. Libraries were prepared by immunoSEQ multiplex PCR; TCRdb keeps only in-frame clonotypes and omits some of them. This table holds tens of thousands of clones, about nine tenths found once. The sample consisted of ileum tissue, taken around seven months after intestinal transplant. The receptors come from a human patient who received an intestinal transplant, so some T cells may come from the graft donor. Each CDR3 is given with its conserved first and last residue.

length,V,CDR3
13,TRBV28,CASREQGYYGYTF
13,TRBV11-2,CASSLDRGGEQYF
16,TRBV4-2,CASSQVAGTGEETQYF
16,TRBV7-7,CASSPGGGAANTEAFF
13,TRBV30,CAWSYLRNTEAFF
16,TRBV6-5,CASSYSVRTGGDEQYF
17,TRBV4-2,CASSPSSGDFSTDTQYF
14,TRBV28,CASSPGTGNYGYTF
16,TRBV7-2,CASSSWTSGNTGELFF
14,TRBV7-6,CASSFVGAGGEQYF
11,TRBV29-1,CSCSSYNEQFF
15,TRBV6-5,CASSYSLAGENEQFF
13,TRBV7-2,CASSRPPGHGYTF
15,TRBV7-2,CASSHLAGVADTQYF
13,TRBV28,CASETGDNQPQHF
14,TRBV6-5,CASSPARANYGYTF